The sequence of this T cell receptor beta chain was determined in a study of CD8 T cells in Susac syndrome (dated by TCRdb to the late 2010s). For the study in its entirety: The study used repertoire sequencing to test whether antigen drove CD8+ T cell activation and differentiation in Susac syndrome. Here is what the overall study found, with its caveats: The study acknowledged that relatively few individuals were included in the TCR sequencing and HLA analysis.

Per the germline V gene (reference sequence), DFQATT is the CDR1 and SNEGSKA is the CDR2. The CDR3 contains 13 residues, cysteine and phenylalanine counted. Only CDR3 DNA remains: 39 bases, in frame from the first base. For this chain, trimming is 6 bases at the V end and 2 bases at the J end, and the number of junction bases without a gene match is 6. Peripheral blood CD8+ and CD4+ T cells from healthy donors, Susac syndrome patients and multiple sclerosis patients were profiled using high-throughput TCR beta sequencing. The healthy donors served as controls matched for age and sex. Bulk CD8+ and CD4+ T cells were purified magnetically by negative isolation, whereas CD8+ TEMRA cells were enriched by FACS. Blood was collected in EDTA tubes and processed within 24 hours, with PBMCs isolated through density gradient centrifugation. PBMCs intended for TCR sequencing were frozen in liquid nitrogen and were later thawed in a 37 degrees C water bath. A purity of at least 90% was achieved for sorted or isolated CD4+, CD8+ and CD8+ TEMRA cells.

RNA was extracted using the RNeasy kit, and roughly 0.45 to 1 ug of the RNA was reverse transcribed with random hexamers. The immunoSEQ multiplex PCR assay, covering 54 Vbeta and 13 Jbeta segments, was used to amplify TCR beta CDR3 regions. Bias from PCR amplification was corrected by using a synthetic template baseline for primer optimization and for computational correction. Under the source paper's analysis protocol: Reads were annotated to V, D and J genes per IMGT and analyzed with immunoSEQ Analyzer, keeping only productive sequences. Clonality was calculated as one minus the Shannon entropy normalized by log2 of the number of productive unique sequences. Public and private clones were assessed among the 100 most prevalent clones of each patient and control. Clones were defined as Susac-specific if absent from the healthy and MS cohorts, from some 1,000 published viral clones and from other ImmuneACCESS disease sequences. TCRdb redid the processing of the public reads, applying fastp at Q25 and MiXCR, and retained in-frame beta chains. Rows matching on CDR3 protein sequence are summarized as one entry with the most common DNA and genes. These V and J calls derive from TCRdb rather than the authors' analysis. Counted in this sample were some 190,000 distinct CDR3 sequences; roughly 94% of them appeared once. About 0.095% of the sample is taken by the ten largest.

For this clonotype: Its antigen target is currently unknown. No clone much larger than this one lies a single base away; base qualities are absent.

The sequence joins TRBV20-1 to TRBJ2-7, with TRBD1 identical over 8 junction bases. Sequencing was performed on CD4+ T cells from PBMCs. The clonotype was recovered from a human donor in good health. The CDR3 in this case is CSASPGQAYEQYF. At the DNA level, the sequence is TGCAGTGCCAGCCCGGGACAGGCCTACGAGCAGTACTTC.